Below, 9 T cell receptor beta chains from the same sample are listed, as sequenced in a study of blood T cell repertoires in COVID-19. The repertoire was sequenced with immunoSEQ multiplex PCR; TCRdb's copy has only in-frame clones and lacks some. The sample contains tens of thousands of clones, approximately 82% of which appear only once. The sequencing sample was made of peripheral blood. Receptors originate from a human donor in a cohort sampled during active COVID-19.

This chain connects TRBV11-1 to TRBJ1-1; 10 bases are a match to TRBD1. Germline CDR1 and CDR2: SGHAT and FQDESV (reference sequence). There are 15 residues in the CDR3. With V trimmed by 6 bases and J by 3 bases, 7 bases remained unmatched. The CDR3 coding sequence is TGTGCCAGCAGTTATGCCGGGACAGGGGACACTGAAGCTTTCTTT. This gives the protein CASSYAGTGDTEAFF.

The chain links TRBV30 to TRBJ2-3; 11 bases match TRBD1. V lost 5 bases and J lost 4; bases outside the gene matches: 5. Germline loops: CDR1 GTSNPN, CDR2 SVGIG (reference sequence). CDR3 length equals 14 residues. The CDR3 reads CAWAPGQGADTQYF. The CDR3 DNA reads TGTGCCTGGGCACCGGGACAGGGGGCAGATACGCAGTATTTT.

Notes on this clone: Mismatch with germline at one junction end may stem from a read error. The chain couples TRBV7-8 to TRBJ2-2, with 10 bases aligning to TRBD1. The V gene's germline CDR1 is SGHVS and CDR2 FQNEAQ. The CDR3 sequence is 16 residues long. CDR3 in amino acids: CASSFRTGGNAGELFF. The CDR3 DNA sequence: TGTGCCAGCAGCTTCAGGACAGGGGGGAACGCCGGGGAGCTGTTTTTT.

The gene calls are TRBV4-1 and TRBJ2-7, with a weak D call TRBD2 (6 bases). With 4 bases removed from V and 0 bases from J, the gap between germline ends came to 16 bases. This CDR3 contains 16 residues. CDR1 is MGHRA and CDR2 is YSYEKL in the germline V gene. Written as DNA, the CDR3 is TGCGCCAGCAGCCGTAGCCGGGACTCGTCCTCCTACGAGCAGTACTTC. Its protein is CASSRSRDSSSYEQYF.

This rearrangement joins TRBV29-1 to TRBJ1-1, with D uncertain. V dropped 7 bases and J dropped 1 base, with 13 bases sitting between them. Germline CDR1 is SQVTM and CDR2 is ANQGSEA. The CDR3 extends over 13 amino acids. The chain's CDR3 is CSAQSGENTEAFF. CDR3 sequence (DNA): TGCAGCGCACAAAGCGGGGAGAACACTGAAGCTTTCTTT.

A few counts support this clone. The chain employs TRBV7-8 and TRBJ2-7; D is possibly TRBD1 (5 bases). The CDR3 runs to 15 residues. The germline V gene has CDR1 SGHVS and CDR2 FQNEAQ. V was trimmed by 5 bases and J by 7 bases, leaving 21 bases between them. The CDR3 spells CASSVTQGVLLEQYF. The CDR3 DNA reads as TGTGCCAGCAGCGTTACCCAGGGCGTGCTTCTGGAGCAGTACTTC.

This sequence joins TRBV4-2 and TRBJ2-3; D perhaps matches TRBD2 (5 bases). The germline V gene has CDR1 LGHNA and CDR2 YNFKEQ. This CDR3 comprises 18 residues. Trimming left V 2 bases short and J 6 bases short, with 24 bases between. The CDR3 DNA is TGTGCCAGCAGCCAAAAATTTGAACCCTGGGAGTTCCAGGATACGCAGTATTTT. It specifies CASSQKFEPWEFQDTQYF.

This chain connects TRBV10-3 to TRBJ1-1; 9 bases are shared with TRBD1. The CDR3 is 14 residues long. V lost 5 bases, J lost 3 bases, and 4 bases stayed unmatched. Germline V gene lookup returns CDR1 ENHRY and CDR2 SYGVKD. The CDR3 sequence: CAISRTGVDTEAFF. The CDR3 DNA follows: TGTGCCATCAGTCGGACAGGGGTAGACACTGAAGCTTTCTTT.

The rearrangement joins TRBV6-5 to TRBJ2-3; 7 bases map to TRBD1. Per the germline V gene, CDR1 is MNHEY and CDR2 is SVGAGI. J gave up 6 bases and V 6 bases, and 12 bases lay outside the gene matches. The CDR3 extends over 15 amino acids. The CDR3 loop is CASSPDRVSRDTQYF. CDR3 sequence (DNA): TGTGCCAGCAGCCCCGACAGGGTCTCGAGGGATACGCAGTATTTT.